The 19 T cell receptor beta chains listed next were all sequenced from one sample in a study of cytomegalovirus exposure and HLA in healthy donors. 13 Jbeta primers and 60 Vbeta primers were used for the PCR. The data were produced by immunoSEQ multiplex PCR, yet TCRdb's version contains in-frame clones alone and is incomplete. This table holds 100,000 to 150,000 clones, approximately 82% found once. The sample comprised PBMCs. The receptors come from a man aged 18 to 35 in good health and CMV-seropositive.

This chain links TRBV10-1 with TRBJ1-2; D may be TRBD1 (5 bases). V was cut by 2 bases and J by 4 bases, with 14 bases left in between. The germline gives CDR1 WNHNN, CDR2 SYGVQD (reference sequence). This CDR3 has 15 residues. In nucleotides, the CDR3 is TGCGCCAGCAGTGAGCAAGGCAGGGTGGGCTATGGCTACACCTTC. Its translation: CASSEQGRVGYGYTF.

CDR3 residues: CASSQVTSRIAGGFYNEQFF. CDR3 DNA sequence: TGTGCCAGCAGCCAAGTGACAAGCCGAATAGCGGGGGGTTTCTACAATGAGCAGTTCTTC. The chain links TRBV4-2 to TRBJ2-1; 10 bases agree with TRBD2. Germline V gene data show CDR1 as LGHNA and CDR2 as YNFKEQ. CDR3 length: 20 amino acids. Unmatched junction bases numbered 15, after V lost 1 base and J lost 3 bases.

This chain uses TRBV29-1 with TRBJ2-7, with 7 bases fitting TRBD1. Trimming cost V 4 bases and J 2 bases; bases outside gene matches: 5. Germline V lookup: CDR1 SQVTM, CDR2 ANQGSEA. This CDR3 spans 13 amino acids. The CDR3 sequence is CSVAGQGAYEQYF. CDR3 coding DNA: TGCAGCGTTGCAGGGCAGGGGGCCTACGAGCAGTACTTC.

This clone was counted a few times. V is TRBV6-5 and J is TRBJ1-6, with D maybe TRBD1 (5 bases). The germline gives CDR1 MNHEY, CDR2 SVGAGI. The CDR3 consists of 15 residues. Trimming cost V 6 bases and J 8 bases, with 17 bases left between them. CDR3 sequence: CASRAPGGTDSPLHF. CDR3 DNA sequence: TGTGCCAGCAGAGCCCCCGGGGGGACGGATTCACCCCTCCACTTT.

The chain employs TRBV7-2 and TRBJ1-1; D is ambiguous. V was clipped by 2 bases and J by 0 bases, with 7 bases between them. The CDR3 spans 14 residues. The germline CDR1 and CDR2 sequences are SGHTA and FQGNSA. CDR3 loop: CASSLKEMNTEAFF. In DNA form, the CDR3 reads TGTGCCAGCAGCTTAAAGGAGATGAACACTGAAGCTTTCTTT. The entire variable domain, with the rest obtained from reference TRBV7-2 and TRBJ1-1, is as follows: GAGVSQSPSNKVTEKGKDVELRCDPISGHTALYWYRQSLGQGLEFLIYFQGNSAPDKSGLPSDRFSAERTGGSVSTLTIQRTQQEDSAVYLCASSLKEMNTEAFFGQGTRLTVV.

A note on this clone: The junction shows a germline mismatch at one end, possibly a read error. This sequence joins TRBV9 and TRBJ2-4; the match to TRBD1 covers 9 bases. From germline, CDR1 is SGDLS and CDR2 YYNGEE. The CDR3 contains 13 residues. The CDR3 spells CASSVGTGLVLHF. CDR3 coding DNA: TGTGCCAGCAGCGTGGGGACAGGGCTCGTTCTCCACTTC.

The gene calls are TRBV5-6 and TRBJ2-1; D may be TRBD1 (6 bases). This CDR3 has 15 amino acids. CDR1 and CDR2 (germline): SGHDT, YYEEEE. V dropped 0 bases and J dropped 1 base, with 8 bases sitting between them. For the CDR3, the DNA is TGTGCCAGCAGCTTGGGAACAGGGTCCTACAATGAGCAGTTCTTC. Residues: CASSLGTGSYNEQFF.

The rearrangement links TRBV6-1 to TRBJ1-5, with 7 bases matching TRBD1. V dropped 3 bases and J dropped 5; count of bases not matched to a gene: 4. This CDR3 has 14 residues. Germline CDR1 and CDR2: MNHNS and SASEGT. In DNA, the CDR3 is TGTGCCAGCAGTGAGGGGACAGCTTATCAGCCCCAGCATTTT. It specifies CASSEGTAYQPQHF.

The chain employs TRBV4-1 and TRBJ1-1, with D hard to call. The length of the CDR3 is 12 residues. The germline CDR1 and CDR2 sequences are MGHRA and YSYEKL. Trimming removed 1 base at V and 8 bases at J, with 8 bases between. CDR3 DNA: TGCGCCAGCAGCCAAGGAGGCAGAGAAGCTTTCTTT. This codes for CASSQGGREAFF.

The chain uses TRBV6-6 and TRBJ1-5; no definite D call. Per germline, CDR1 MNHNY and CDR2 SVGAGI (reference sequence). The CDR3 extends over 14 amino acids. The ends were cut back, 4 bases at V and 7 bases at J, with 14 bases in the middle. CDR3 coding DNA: TGTGCCAGCAGTTTCCCCGGGGAGGACCAGCCCCAGCATTTT. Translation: CASSFPGEDQPQHF.

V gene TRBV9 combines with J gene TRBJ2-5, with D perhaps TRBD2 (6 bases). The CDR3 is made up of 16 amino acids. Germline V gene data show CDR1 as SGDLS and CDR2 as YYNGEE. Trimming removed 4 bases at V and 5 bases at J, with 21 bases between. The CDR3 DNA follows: TGTGCCAGCAGCCCCCTGTTGGGCGGAGGGGTCGAGACCCAGTACTTC. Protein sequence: CASSPLLGGGVETQYF.

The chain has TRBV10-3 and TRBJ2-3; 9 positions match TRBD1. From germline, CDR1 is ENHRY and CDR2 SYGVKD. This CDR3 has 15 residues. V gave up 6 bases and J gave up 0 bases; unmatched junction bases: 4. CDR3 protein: CAISMGQGSTDTQYF. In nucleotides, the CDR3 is TGTGCCATCAGCATGGGACAGGGAAGCACAGATACGCAGTATTTT.

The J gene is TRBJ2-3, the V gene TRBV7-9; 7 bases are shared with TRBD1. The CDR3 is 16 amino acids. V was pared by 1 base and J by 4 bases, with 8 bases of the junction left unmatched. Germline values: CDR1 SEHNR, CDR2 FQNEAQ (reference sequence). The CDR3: CASSLDDRVVADTQYF. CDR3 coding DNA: TGTGCCAGCAGCTTAGATGACAGGGTGGTCGCAGATACGCAGTATTTT.

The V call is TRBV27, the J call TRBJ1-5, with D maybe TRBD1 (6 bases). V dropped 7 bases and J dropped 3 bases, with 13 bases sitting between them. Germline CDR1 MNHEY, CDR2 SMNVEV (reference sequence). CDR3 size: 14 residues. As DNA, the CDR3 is TGTGCCAGCAACCGGAGACAGGTCAATCAGCCCCAGCATTTT. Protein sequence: CASNRRQVNQPQHF.

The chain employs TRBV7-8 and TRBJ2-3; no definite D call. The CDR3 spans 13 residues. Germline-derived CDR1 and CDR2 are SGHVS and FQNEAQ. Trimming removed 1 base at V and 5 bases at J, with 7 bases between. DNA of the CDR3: TGTGCCAGCAGCTTAGAGCACGGAGATACGCAGTATTTT. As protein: CASSLEHGDTQYF.

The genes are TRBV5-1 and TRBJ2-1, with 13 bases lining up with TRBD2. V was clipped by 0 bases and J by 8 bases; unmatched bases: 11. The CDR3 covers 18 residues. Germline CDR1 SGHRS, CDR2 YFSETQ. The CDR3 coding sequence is TGCGCCAGCAGCTTGGAGGGGTTACTAGCGGGGGGGAGCTATGAGCAGTTCTTC. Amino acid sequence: CASSLEGLLAGGSYEQFF.

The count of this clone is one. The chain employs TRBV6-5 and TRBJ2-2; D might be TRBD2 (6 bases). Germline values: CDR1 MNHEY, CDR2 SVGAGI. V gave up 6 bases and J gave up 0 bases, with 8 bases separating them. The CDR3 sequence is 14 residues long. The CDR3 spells CASREGPNTGELFF. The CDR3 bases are TGTGCCAGCAGGGAGGGCCCGAACACCGGGGAGCTGTTTTTT.

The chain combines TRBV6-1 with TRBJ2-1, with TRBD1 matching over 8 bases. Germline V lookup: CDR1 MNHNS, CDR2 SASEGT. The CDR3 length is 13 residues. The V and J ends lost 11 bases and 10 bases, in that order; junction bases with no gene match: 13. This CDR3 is CAGKGTGRGEQFF. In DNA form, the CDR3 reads TGTGCCGGGAAAGGGACAGGAAGAGGCGAGCAGTTCTTC.

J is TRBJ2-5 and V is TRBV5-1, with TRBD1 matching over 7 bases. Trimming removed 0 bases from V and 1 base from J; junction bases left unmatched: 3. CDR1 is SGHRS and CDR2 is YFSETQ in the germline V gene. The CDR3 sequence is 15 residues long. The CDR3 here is CASSLDQGVQETQYF. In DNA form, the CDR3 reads TGCGCCAGCAGCTTGGACCAGGGGGTCCAAGAGACCCAGTACTTC.